The rows below give T cell receptor beta chains drawn from one sample of a study of technical replicates of blood from several donors. The data were produced by immunoSEQ multiplex PCR, yet TCRdb's version contains in-frame clones alone and is incomplete. The repertoire has 95,000 to 100,000 clones, roughly 95% of them found once; the top ten carry over 0.2%. Sequencing was done on a sample of T cells isolated from PBMCs. The receptors come from a human donor in good health. Each CDR3 is given with its conserved first and last residue. Clone size is shown for a subset of rows, as once, few, many or a class of expanded clone.

clone_size: NA
v_call: TRBV27
j_call: TRBJ2-7
cdr3_aa: CATPKTSGRPPYEQYF

clone_size: NA
v_call: TRBV10-1
j_call: TRBJ2-1
cdr3_aa: CASSEVPGTSGPNEQFF

clone_size: NA
v_call: TRBV7-9
j_call: TRBJ2-1
cdr3_aa: CASSRPGVFNEQFF

clone_size: once
v_call: TRBV9
j_call: TRBJ2-2
cdr3_aa: CASSLRAGEITGELFF

clone_size: NA
v_call: TRBV14
j_call: TRBJ2-5
cdr3_aa: CASSQWLGSQETQYF

clone_size: once
v_call: TRBV18
j_call: TRBJ2-7
cdr3_aa: CASSPYTLRTGGGEQYF

clone_size: NA
v_call: TRBV15
j_call: TRBJ2-7
cdr3_aa: CATSRDRGGYEQYF

clone_size: NA
v_call: TRBV13
j_call: TRBJ2-7
cdr3_aa: CASSTGGISYEQYF

clone_size: NA
v_call: TRBV9
j_call: TRBJ2-2
cdr3_aa: CASSGRTGTSTGELFF

clone_size: NA
v_call: TRBV7-9
j_call: TRBJ1-1
cdr3_aa: CASSQQGAGAFF

clone_size: once
v_call: TRBV5-1
j_call: TRBJ2-1
cdr3_aa: CASSETSGVGLLNEQFF

clone_size: NA
v_call: TRBV5-1
j_call: TRBJ2-1
cdr3_aa: CASSQSTGTSNEQFF

clone_size: NA
v_call: TRBV5-1
j_call: TRBJ2-1
cdr3_aa: CASSSGGAPNEQFF

clone_size: NA
v_call: TRBV28
j_call: TRBJ2-5
cdr3_aa: CASSSSGSETQYF

clone_size: NA
v_call: TRBV19
j_call: TRBJ2-1
cdr3_aa: CASSIVRGSSYNEQFF

clone_size: once
v_call: TRBV5-4
j_call: TRBJ1-4
cdr3_aa: CASSRMDRNEKLFF

clone_size: once
v_call: TRBV7-9
j_call: TRBJ1-1
cdr3_aa: CASSLQGLVTEAFF

clone_size: once
v_call: TRBV5-1
j_call: TRBJ2-2
cdr3_aa: CASSLVAGVGTGELFF

clone_size: NA
v_call: TRBV27
j_call: TRBJ2-6
cdr3_aa: CACQAAGANVLTF

clone_size: NA
v_call: TRBV19
j_call: TRBJ2-1
cdr3_aa: CASSLSTYNEQFF

clone_size: NA
v_call: TRBV28
j_call: TRBJ2-7
cdr3_aa: CATLDRALHEQYF

clone_size: NA
v_call: TRBV27
j_call: TRBJ1-4
cdr3_aa: CASSPGRQGLAQKLFF

clone_size: NA
v_call: TRBV19
j_call: TRBJ2-1
cdr3_aa: CASTPLASSSNEQFF

clone_size: NA
v_call: TRBV7-6
j_call: TRBJ2-6
cdr3_aa: CASLVGQGTSGANVLTF

clone_size: NA
v_call: TRBV10-2
j_call: TRBJ2-6
cdr3_aa: CASSSRGAGANVLTF

clone_size: NA
v_call: TRBV5-1
j_call: TRBJ2-3
cdr3_aa: CASSRGQGEDTQYF

clone_size: NA
v_call: TRBV11-1
j_call: TRBJ2-1
cdr3_aa: CASSRIPGTGKNEQFF

clone_size: NA
v_call: TRBV28
j_call: TRBJ1-2
cdr3_aa: CATSRGRSYTF

clone_size: once
v_call: TRBV29-1
j_call: TRBJ1-2
cdr3_aa: CSVESRQGDYGYTF

clone_size: NA
v_call: TRBV4-2
j_call: TRBJ2-7
cdr3_aa: CASSQDSGGSYEQYF

clone_size: NA
v_call: TRBV9
j_call: TRBJ1-4
cdr3_aa: CASSSGSGSEKLFF